This is a list of T cell receptor beta chains from one sample in a study of OX40 agonist ivuxolimab in advanced cancers. Libraries were prepared by immunoSEQ multiplex PCR; TCRdb keeps only in-frame clonotypes and omits some of them. The sample consists of about 84,000 clones, more than 80% of them appearing once. The specimen comprised CD4+ or CD8+ T cells sorted from blood, sampled in a trial of the OX40 agonist ivuxolimab. These receptors were obtained from an adult with an advanced solid tumor such as melanoma, head and neck, liver or kidney cancer. CDR3s include the opening cysteine and the closing phenylalanine or tryptophan. The D gene is left open where the match is weak. Size is stated for part of the rows, as once, few or many counts, or as a class when the clone is expanded.

- TRBD1 TRBJ2-3 13 TRBV4-3 TGCGCCAGCAGCCAAGAAGGAACAGGGGAGCAGTATTTT CASSQEGTGEQYF
- - TRBJ1-4 16 TRBV5-8 TGTGCCAGCAGCTTGGGCAGCGTCGGGGGAAATGAAAAACTGTTTTTT CASSLGSVGGNEKLFF
- - TRBJ2-7 13 TRBV7-2 TGTGCCAGCAGCTTAGCACAGGAAAACGAGCAGTACTTC CASSLAQENEQYF
- - TRBJ1-4 13 TRBV5-6 TGTGCCAGCCGTCGGCAGACACAGGAAAAACTGTTTTTT CASRRQTQEKLFF
- - TRBJ2-7 14 TRBV4-1 TGCGCCAGCAGCCAAGGGGACTTCTCCTACGAGCAGTACTTC CASSQGDFSYEQYF
- TRBD2 TRBJ2-1 20 TRBV15 TGTGCCACCAGCAGAGAAGGACTAGCGGGGGAAAGGAGCTCCTACAATGAGCAGTTCTTC CATSREGLAGERSSYNEQFF
- TRBD2 TRBJ2-5 15 TRBV5-4 TGTGCCAGCAGCCGTGGGGGGACTAAGACGGAGACCCAGTACTTC CASSRGGTKTETQYF
- TRBD1 TRBJ1-4 17 TRBV4-2 TGTGCCAGCAGCCAACTCAGACAGGGGGCAACTAATGAAAAACTGTTTTTT CASSQLRQGATNEKLFF
- TRBD1 TRBJ1-2 16 TRBV28 TGTGCCAGCAGTACAGGGGTGGGTCGCCAGAACTATGGCTACACCTTC CASSTGVGRQNYGYTF
- TRBD1 TRBJ2-5 14 TRBV7-9 TGTGCCAGCAGCCCTGGGACAGTTCAAGAGACCCAGTACTTC CASSPGTVQETQYF
- TRBD1 TRBJ1-3 13 TRBV5-5 TGTGCCAGCAGCCGGGACAGTGGAAACACCATATATTTT CASSRDSGNTIYF
- - TRBJ2-3 16 TRBV18 TGTGCCAGCTCACCTCCCGTGGGGGCATACACAGATACGCAGTATTTT CASSPPVGAYTDTQYF
- - TRBJ2-7 14 TRBV7-2 TGTGCCAGCAGCTTAGAGGTCTTAGCCTACGAGCAGTACTTC CASSLEVLAYEQYF
- TRBD1 TRBJ1-2 15 TRBV19 TGTGCCAGTAGTCCGCGGACAGGGGGCTACTATGGCTACACCTTC CASSPRTGGYYGYTF
- - TRBJ2-1 18 TRBV4-3 TGCGCCAGCAGCCAAGACGGCCCAAAATTACAGGGTAGGGATGAGCAGTTCTTC CASSQDGPKLQGRDEQFF
- TRBD1 TRBJ2-1 17 TRBV11-3 TGTGCCAGCAGCCAGAGACAGGGGCCCAGCTCCTACAATGAGCAGTTCTTC CASSQRQGPSSYNEQFF
- - TRBJ2-1 11 TRBV7-8 TGTGCCAGCACAGTGCAAGAGGAGCAGTTCTTC CASTVQEEQFF
- TRBD1 TRBJ1-2 15 TRBV7-2 TGTGCCAGCAGCTCCAGGGGGGGGTATTCCTATGGCTACACCTTC CASSSRGGYSYGYTF
- - TRBJ2-5 15 TRBV9 TGTGCCAGCAGTCCTGGGTGGGGCACCCAAGAGACCCAGTACTTC CASSPGWGTQETQYF
- TRBD1 TRBJ1-2 13 TRBV5-1 TGCGCCAGCAGCTCGGGGGGACAGCGCAATCACACCTTC CASSSGGQRNHTF
- TRBD2 TRBJ2-3 17 TRBV19 TGTGCCAGTACCACCGGGACTAGCGGGGTTTATACAGATACGCAGTATTTT CASTTGTSGVYTDTQYF
- TRBD1 TRBJ1-2 13 TRBV7-8 TGTGCCAGCAGCCCGGGGACAGGTACCGGCTACACCTTC CASSPGTGTGYTF
- TRBD1 TRBJ1-4 14 TRBV28 TGTGCCAGCAGTCCGGACAGGCGGGAGGAAAAACTGTTTTTT CASSPDRREEKLFF
- - TRBJ2-1 15 TRBV18 TGTGCCAGCTCACCTATTGGCCCGACATACAATGAGCAGTTCTTC CASSPIGPTYNEQFF
once - TRBJ1-5 19 TRBV21-1 TGTGCCAGCAGCAAAGTATTATGGACAGGGTTTTTTAGCAATCAGCCCCAGCATTTT CASSKVLWTGFFSNQPQHF
few - TRBJ1-6 14 TRBV7-3 TGTGCCAGCAGCTTTGGCAGCTATAATTCACCCCTCCACTTT CASSFGSYNSPLHF
- - TRBJ1-1 12 TRBV7-9 TGTGCCAGCAGCTTAGTCCCCACTGAAGCTTTCTTT CASSLVPTEAFF
- - TRBJ2-2 15 TRBV5-1 TGCGCCAGCAGCTTGGCGCCGGGACAAGGAGGGGAGCTGTTTTTT CASSLAPGQGGELFF
few TRBD1 TRBJ2-7 15 TRBV6-5 TGTGCCAGCAGTTACTCGATGGACAGGGGGTACGAGCAGTACTTC CASSYSMDRGYEQYF
- - TRBJ2-1 12 TRBV10-3 TGTGCCATCTCCGGTCACTACAATGAGCAGTTCTTC CAISGHYNEQFF
- - TRBJ2-5 13 TRBV19 TGTGCCAGTAGTATAGCGTACTCGGAGACCCAGTACTTC CASSIAYSETQYF
- - TRBJ1-4 13 TRBV9 TGTGCCAGCAGCGGGTTGCAGGGAGAAAAACTGTTTTTT CASSGLQGEKLFF
- TRBD1 TRBJ2-4 15 TRBV28 TGTGCCAGCAGTCCCTACGGGACAGGCGAAAACATTCAGTACTTC CASSPYGTGENIQYF
- - TRBJ2-1 10 TRBV20-1 TGCAGTGCTCGGGGCGATGAGCAGTTCTTC CSARGDEQFF
- - TRBJ1-1 13 TRBV7-2 TGTGCCAGCAGCTTAGCGTCAGACACTGAAGCTTTCTTT CASSLASDTEAFF
- - TRBJ1-5 14 TRBV7-2 TGTGCCAGCAGCTTTTCTGGGCCGAATCAGCCCCAGCATTTT CASSFSGPNQPQHF
- - TRBJ1-3 13 TRBV27 TGTGCCAGCAGTCGGAGCTCTGGAAACACCATATATTTT CASSRSSGNTIYF
- - TRBJ1-4 15 TRBV9 TGTGCCAGCAGCGTAGGTGGGGACCGTAATGAAAAACTGTTTTTT CASSVGGDRNEKLFF
- - TRBJ2-2 15 TRBV30 TGTGCCTGGAGTGGGACGGGACCCTGGACCGGGGAGCTGTTTTTT CAWSGTGPWTGELFF
- - TRBJ1-1 15 TRBV2 TGTGCCAGCAGTGAACAGGGGATTATGAACACTGAAGCTTTCTTT CASSEQGIMNTEAFF
- TRBD1 TRBJ2-7 14 TRBV19 TGTGCCAGTAGTACGACAGGGGCTGGTTACGAGCAGTACTTC CASSTTGAGYEQYF
- TRBD1 TRBJ2-7 16 TRBV27 TGTGCCAGCAGTTTAGACCGCCGGGACAGCTCCTACGAGCAGTACTTC CASSLDRRDSSYEQYF
- - TRBJ1-1 16 TRBV27 TGTGCCAGCGGCCCTGACGACAGGTTCTTGAACACTGAAGCTTTCTTT CASGPDDRFLNTEAFF
- TRBD2 TRBJ2-5 14 TRBV7-2 TGTGCCAGCAGCTTAGGGCTAGCGGAAGAGACCCAGTACTTC CASSLGLAEETQYF
- - TRBJ1-1 14 TRBV18 TGTGCCAGCTCACCCCCAGTGCCGGGCACTGAAGCTTTCTTT CASSPPVPGTEAFF
- - TRBJ1-4 14 TRBV19 TGTGCCTCGTCTGGGGGACCCACCCATGAAAAACTGTTTTTT CASSGGPTHEKLFF
- TRBD1 TRBJ2-3 13 TRBV29-1 TGCAGCGTTGATTCCCAGGGGGCAGATACGCAGTATTTT CSVDSQGADTQYF
few TRBD1 TRBJ2-3 14 TRBV2 TGTGCCAGCACTCCCGACAGGGGGCTTTATACGCAGTATTTT CASTPDRGLYTQYF
- TRBD1 TRBJ1-4 15 TRBV28 TGTGCCAGCACCCCCCGGACAGGGGGCATTGAAAAACTGTTTTTT CASTPRTGGIEKLFF
- - TRBJ1-1 13 TRBV10-3 TGTGCCTCAGCTCCGACGGAGAACACTGAAGCTTTCTTT CASAPTENTEAFF
once - TRBJ2-7 13 TRBV5-1 TGCGCCAGCAGCTTGGAACAGAGCTACGAGCAGTACTTC CASSLEQSYEQYF
once TRBD1 TRBJ2-7 14 TRBV5-1 TGCGCCAGCAGCTCCGTGACAGGGGGACTCGAGCAGTACTTC CASSSVTGGLEQYF
few - TRBJ2-1 14 TRBV27 TGTGCCAGCAGTTTTAGCGGAGTTAACAATGAGCAGTTCTTC CASSFSGVNNEQFF